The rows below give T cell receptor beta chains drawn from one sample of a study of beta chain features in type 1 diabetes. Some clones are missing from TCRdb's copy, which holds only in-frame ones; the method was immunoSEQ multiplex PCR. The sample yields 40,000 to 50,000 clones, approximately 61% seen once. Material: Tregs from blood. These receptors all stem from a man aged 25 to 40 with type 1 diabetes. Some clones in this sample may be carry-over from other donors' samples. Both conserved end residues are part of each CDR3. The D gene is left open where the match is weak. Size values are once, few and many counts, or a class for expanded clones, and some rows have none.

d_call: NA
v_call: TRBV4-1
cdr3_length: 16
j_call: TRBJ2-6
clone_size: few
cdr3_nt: TGCGCCAGCAGCCAAGTCGTCGGCTCTGGGGCCAACGTCCTGACTTTC
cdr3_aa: CASSQVVGSGANVLTF

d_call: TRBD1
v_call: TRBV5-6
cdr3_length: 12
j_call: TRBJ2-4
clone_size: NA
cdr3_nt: TGTGCCAGCAGATACCGGGACAGTCTTTGGTACTTC
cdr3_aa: CASRYRDSLWYF

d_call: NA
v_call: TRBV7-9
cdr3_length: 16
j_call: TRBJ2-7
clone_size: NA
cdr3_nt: TGTGCCAGCAGCTTAGGGAGTCAGGGGATTGTCTACGAGCAGTACTTC
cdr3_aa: CASSLGSQGIVYEQYF

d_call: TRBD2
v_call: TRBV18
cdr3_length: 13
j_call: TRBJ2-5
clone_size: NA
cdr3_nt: TGTGCCAGCTCATCTAGCGGGGTAGAGACCCAGTACTTC
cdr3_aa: CASSSSGVETQYF

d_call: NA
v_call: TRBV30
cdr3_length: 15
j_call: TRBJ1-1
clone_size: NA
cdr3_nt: TGTGCCTGGAGTCCTATCCCAGGGGTAGGAACTGAAGCTTTCTTT
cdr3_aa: CAWSPIPGVGTEAFF

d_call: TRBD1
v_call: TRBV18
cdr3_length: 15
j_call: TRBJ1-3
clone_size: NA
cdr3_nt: TGTGCCAGCTCACCAAGACAGGGCCTGGGGCCCACCATATATTTT
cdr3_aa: CASSPRQGLGPTIYF

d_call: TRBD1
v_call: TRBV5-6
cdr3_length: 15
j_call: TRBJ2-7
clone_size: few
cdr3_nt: TGTGCCAGCAGCTTGGTAGGACAGGGGTCCTACGAGCAGTACTTC
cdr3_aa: CASSLVGQGSYEQYF

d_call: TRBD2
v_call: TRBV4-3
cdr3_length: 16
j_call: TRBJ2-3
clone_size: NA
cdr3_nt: TGCGCCAGCAGCCAAGGGACTAGCGGTTTCACAGATACGCAGTATTTT
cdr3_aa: CASSQGTSGFTDTQYF

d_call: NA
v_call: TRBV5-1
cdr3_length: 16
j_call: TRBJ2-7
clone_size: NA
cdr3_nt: TGCGCCAGCAGCTTGGGAGGCAGGGGCCAACCCTACGAGCAGTACTTC
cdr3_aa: CASSLGGRGQPYEQYF

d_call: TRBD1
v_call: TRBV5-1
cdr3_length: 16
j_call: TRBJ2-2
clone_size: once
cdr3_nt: TGCGCCAGCAGCCCGGGACAGGGAACTGGCACCGGGGAGCTGTTTTTT
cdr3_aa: CASSPGQGTGTGELFF

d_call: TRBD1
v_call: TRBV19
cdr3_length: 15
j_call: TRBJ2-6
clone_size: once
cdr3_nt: TGTGCCAGTAGTCCAGGGGGAGCGGGGGCCAACGTCCTGACTTTC
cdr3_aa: CASSPGGAGANVLTF

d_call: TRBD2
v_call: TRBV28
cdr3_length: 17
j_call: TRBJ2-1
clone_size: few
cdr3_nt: TGTGCCAGCATTCCAAAAAGGGTAGCGGGGGGGAACAATGAGCAGTTCTTC
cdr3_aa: CASIPKRVAGGNNEQFF

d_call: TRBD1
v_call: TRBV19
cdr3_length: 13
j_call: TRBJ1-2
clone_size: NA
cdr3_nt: TGTGCCAGTAGCAAACAGGGGAACTATGGCTACACCTTC
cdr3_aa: CASSKQGNYGYTF

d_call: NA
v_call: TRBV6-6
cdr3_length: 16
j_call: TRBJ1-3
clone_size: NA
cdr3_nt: TGTGCCAGCAGCCCTCTCGGGTCAGGGTCTGGAAACACCATATATTTT
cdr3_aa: CASSPLGSGSGNTIYF

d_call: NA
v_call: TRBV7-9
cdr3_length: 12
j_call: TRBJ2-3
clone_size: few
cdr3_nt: TGTGCCAGCAGCTACACGACAGATACGCAGTATTTT
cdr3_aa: CASSYTTDTQYF

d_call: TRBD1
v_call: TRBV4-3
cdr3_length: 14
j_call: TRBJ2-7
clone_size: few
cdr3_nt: TGCGCCAGCAGCCAGAGGACAGGGTCCTACGAGCAGTACTTC
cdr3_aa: CASSQRTGSYEQYF

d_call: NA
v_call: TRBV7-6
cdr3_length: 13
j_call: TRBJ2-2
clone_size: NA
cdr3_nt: TGTGCCAGCAGCTGGGCGATCACCGGGGAGCTGTTTTTT
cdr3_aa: CASSWAITGELFF

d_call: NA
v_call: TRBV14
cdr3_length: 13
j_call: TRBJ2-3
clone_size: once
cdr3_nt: TGTGCCAGCAGCCCCCTAATCCCAGATACGCAGTATTTT
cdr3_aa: CASSPLIPDTQYF

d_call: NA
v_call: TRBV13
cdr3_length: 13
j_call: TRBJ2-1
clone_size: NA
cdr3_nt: TGTGCCAGCAGCCTTATAGGGGGGGGTGAGCAGTTCTTC
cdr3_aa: CASSLIGGGEQFF

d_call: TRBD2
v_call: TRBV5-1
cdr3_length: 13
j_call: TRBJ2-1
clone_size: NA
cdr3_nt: TGCGCCAGCGGGGTACTAGCGGGGTATGAGCAGTTCTTC
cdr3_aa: CASGVLAGYEQFF

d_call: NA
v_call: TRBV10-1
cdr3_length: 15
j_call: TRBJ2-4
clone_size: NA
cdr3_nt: TGCGCCAGCAGTGAGTCAGGAGTAGCCAAAAACATTCAGTACTTC
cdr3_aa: CASSESGVAKNIQYF

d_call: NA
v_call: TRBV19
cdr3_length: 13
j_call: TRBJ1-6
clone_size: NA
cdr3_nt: TGTGCCAGTAGACGGGGAGGCAATTCACCCCTCCACTTT
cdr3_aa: CASRRGGNSPLHF

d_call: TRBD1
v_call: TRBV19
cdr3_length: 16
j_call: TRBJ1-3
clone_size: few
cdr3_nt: TGTGCCAGTAATGGGTACAGGGGAAGCGCCCGAAACACCATATATTTT
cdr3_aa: CASNGYRGSARNTIYF

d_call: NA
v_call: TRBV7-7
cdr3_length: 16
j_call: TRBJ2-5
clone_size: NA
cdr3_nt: TGTGCTAGCAGCTTAGGGGGAAGGGGCTCCCCAGAGACCCAGTACTTC
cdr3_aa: CASSLGGRGSPETQYF

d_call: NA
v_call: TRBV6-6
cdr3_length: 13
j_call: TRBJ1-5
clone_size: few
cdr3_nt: TGTGCCAGCGGGGGGGAATTCAATCAGCCCCAGCATTTT
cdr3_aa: CASGGEFNQPQHF

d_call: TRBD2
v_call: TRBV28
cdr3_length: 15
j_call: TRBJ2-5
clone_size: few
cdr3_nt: TGTGCCAGCAGTTTACGCCTAGCGGGGGGAGAGACCCAGTACTTC
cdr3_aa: CASSLRLAGGETQYF

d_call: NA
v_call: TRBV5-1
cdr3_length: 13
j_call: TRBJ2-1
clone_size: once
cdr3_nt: TGCGCCAGCAGCTTGGCCTGGAGTAAGGAGCAGTTCTTC
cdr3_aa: CASSLAWSKEQFF

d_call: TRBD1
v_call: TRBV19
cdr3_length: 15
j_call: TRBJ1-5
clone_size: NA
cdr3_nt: TGTGCCAGTAGTATGGGCAGGGGGACGGGACAGCCCCAGCATTTT
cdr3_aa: CASSMGRGTGQPQHF

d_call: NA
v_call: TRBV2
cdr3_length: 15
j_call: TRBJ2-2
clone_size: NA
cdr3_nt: TGTGCCAGCAGTGTTGGTGCAGGGAACACCGGGGAGCTGTTTTTT
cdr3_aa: CASSVGAGNTGELFF

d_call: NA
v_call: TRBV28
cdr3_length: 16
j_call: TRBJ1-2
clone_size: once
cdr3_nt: TGTGCCAGCAGTTCACCCCGAGGAAAGTTATTTTATGGCTACACCTTC
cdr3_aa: CASSSPRGKLFYGYTF

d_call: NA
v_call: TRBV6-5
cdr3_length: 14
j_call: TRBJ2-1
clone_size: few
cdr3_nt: TGTGCCAGCAGTTACTCGCCCGGTTACAATGAGCAGTTCTTC
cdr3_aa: CASSYSPGYNEQFF

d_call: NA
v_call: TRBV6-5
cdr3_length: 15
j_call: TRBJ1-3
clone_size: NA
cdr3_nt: TGTGCCAGCAGGTCCGGGACTTGGGGGAAAAACACCATATATTTT
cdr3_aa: CASRSGTWGKNTIYF

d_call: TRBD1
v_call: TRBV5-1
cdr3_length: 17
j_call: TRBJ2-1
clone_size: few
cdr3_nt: TGCGCCAGCAGCCAAGGGACAGGGTGGATCGCGGGCAATGAGCAGTTCTTC
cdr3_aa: CASSQGTGWIAGNEQFF

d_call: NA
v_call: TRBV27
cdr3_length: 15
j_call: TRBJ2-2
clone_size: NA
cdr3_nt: TGTGCCAGCAGTCTAAACGACAGACCCACCGGGGAGCTGTTTTTT
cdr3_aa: CASSLNDRPTGELFF

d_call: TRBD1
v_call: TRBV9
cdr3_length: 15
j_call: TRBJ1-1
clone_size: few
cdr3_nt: TGTGCCAGCAGCCCCCGGACAGGTGGTTTGAATGAAGCTTTCTTT
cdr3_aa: CASSPRTGGLNEAFF

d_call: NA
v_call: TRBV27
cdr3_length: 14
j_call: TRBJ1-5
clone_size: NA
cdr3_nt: TGTGCCAGCACTACAGGACACCCGGGTCAGCCCCAGCATTTT
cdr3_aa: CASTTGHPGQPQHF

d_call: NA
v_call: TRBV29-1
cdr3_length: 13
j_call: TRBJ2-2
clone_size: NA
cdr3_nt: TGCAGCGTTGCTTGGGGGCGAACCGGGGAGCTGTTTTTT
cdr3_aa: CSVAWGRTGELFF

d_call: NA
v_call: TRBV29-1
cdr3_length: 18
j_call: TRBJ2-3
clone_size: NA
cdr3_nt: TGCAGCGTGACCTTGAGAACGATTAGTATTGGGACATCAAATACGCAGTATTTT
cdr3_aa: CSVTLRTISIGTSNTQYF

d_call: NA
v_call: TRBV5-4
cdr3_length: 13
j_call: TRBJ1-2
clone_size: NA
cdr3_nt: TGTGCCAGCACCCTGACAGGACGACGCGGCTACACCTTC
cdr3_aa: CASTLTGRRGYTF